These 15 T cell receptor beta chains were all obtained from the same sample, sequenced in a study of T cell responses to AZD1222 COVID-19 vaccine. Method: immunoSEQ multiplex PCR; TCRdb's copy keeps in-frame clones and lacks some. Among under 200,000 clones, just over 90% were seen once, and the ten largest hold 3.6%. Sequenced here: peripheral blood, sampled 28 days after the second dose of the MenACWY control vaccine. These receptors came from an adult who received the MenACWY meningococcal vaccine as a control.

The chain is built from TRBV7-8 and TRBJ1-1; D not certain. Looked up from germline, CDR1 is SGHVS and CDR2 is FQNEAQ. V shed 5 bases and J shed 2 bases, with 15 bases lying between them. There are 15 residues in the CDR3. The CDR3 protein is CASSRILTPNTEAFF. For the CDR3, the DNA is TGTGCCAGCAGCCGGATACTTACACCCAACACTGAAGCTTTCTTT. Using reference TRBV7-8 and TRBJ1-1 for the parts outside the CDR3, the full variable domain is GAGVSQSPRYKVAKRGQDVALRCDPISGHVSLFWYQQALGQGPEFLTYFQNEAQLDKSGLPSDRFFAERPEGSVSTLKIQRTQQEDSAVYLCASSRILTPNTEAFFGQGTRLTVV.

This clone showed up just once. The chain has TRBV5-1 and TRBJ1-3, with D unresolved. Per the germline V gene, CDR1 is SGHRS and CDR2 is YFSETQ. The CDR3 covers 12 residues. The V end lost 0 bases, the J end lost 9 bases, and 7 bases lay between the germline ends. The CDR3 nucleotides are TGCGCCAGCAGCTTGGAGCGAGGCACCATATATTTT. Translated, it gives CASSLERGTIYF.

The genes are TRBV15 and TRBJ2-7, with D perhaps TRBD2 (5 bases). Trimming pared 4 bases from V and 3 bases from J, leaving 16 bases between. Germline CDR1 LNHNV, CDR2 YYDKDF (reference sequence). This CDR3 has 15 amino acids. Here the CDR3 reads CATSKLRAEDYEQYF. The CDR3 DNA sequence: TGTGCCACCAGCAAGCTGAGGGCGGAGGACTACGAGCAGTACTTC.

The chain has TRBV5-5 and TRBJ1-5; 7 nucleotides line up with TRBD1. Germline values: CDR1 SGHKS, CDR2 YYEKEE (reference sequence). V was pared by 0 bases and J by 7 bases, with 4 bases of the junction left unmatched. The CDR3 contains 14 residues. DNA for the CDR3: TGTGCCAGCAGCTTGGTGTCAGGGGGGCAGCCCCAGCATTTT. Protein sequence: CASSLVSGGQPQHF.

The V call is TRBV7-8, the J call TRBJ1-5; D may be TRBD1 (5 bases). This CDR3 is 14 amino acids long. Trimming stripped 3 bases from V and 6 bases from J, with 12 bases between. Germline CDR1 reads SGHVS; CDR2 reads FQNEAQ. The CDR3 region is CASSLVAGSQPQHF. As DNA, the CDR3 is TGTGCCAGCAGCTTGGTGGCAGGGAGTCAGCCCCAGCATTTT.

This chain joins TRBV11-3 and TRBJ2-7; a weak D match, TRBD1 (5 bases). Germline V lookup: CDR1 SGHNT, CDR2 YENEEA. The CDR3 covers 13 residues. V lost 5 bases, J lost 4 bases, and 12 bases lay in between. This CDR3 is CASSGAPGYEQYF. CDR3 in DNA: TGTGCCAGCAGCGGGGCCCCCGGGTACGAGCAGTACTTC.

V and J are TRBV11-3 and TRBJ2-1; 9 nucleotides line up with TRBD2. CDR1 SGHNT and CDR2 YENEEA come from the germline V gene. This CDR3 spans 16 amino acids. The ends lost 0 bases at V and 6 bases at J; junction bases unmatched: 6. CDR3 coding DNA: TGTGCCAGCAGCTTAGATGGCCTAGCGGGATCCAATGAGCAGTTCTTC. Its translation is CASSLDGLAGSNEQFF.

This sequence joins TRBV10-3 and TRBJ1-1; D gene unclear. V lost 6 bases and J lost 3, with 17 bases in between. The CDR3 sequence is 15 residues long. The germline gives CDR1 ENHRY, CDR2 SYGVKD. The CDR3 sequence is CAIRPSRERDTEAFF. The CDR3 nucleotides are TGTGCCATCAGACCCAGCCGGGAGAGGGACACTGAAGCTTTCTTT.

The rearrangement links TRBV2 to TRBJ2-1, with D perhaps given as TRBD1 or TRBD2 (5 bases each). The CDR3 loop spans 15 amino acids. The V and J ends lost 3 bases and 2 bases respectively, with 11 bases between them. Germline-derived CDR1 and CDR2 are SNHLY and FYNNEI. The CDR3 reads CASSEGPLPYNEQFF. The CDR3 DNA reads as TGTGCCAGCAGTGAGGGACCTCTCCCCTACAATGAGCAGTTCTTC. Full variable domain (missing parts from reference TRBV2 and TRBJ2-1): EPEVTQTPSHQVTQMGQEVILRCVPISNHLYFYWYRQILGQKVEFLVSFYNNEISEKSEIFDDQFSVERPDGSNFTLKIRSTKLEDSAMYFCASSEGPLPYNEQFFGPGTRLTVL.

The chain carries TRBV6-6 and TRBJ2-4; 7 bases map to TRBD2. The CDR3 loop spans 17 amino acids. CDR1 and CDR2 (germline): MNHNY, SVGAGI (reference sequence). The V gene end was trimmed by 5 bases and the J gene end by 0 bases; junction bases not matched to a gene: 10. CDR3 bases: TGTGCCAGCAGTCGAGCAGGACTAGGCGAAGCCAAAAACATTCAGTACTTC. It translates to CASSRAGLGEAKNIQYF.

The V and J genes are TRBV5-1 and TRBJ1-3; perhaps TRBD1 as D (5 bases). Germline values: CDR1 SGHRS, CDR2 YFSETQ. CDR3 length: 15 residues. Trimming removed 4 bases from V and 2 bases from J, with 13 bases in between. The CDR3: CASSPGGGTGNTIYF. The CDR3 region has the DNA TGCGCCAGCAGCCCGGGTGGGGGTACTGGAAACACCATATATTTT. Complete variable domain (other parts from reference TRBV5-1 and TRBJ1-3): KAGVTQTPRYLIKTRGQQVTLSCSPISGHRSVSWYQQTPGQGLQFLFEYFSETQRNKGNFPGRFSGRQFSNSRSEMNVSTLELGDSALYLCASSPGGGTGNTIYFGEGSWLTVV.

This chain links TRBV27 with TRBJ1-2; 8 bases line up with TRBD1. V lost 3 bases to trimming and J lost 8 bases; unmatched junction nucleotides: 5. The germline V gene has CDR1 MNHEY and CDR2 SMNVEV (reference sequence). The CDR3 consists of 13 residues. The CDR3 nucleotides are TGTGCCAGCAGTTTTAGGACAGGGCGAGGCTACACCTTC. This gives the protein CASSFRTGRGYTF.

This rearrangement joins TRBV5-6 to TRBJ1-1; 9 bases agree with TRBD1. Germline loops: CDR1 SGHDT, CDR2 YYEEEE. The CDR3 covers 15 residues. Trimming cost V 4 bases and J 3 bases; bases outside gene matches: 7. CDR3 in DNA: TGTGCCAGCAGCCCATGGGACAGGGAGGACACTGAAGCTTTCTTT. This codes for CASSPWDREDTEAFF. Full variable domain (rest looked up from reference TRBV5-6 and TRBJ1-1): DAGVTQSPTHLIKTRGQQVTLRCSPKSGHDTVSWYQQALGQGPQFIFQYYEEEERQRGNFPDRFSGHQFPNYSSELNVNALLLGDSALYLCASSPWDREDTEAFFGQGTRLTVV.

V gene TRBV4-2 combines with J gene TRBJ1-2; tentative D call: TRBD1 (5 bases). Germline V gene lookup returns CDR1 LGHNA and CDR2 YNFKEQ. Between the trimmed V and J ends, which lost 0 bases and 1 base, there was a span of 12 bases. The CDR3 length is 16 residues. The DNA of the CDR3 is TGTGCCAGCAGCCAAGATCGGCAGGGAGATAACTATGGCTACACCTTC. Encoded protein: CASSQDRQGDNYGYTF.

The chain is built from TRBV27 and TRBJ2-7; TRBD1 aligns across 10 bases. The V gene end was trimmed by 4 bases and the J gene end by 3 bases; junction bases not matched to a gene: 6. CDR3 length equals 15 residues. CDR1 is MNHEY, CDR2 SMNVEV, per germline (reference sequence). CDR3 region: CASSSPGQGFYEQYF. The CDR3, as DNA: TGTGCCAGCAGTTCCCCGGGACAGGGGTTCTACGAGCAGTACTTC.